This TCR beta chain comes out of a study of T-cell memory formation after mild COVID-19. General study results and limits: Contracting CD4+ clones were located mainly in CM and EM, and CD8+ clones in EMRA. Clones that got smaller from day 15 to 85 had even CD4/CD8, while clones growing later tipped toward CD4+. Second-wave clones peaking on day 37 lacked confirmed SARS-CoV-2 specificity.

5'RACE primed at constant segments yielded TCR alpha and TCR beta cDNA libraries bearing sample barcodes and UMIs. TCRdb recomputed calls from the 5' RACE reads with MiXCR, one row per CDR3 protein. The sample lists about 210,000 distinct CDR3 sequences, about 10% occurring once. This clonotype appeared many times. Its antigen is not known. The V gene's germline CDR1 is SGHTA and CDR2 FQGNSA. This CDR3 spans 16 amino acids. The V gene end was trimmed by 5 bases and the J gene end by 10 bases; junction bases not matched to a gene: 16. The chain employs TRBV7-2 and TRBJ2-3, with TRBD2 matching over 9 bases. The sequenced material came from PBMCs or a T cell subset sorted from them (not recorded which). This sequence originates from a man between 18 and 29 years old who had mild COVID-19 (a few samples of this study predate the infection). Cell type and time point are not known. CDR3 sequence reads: CASSHPAGGAEGAQYF. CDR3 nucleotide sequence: TGTGCCAGCAGCCACCCTGCGGGGGGGGCTGAGGGGGCGCAGTATTTT.